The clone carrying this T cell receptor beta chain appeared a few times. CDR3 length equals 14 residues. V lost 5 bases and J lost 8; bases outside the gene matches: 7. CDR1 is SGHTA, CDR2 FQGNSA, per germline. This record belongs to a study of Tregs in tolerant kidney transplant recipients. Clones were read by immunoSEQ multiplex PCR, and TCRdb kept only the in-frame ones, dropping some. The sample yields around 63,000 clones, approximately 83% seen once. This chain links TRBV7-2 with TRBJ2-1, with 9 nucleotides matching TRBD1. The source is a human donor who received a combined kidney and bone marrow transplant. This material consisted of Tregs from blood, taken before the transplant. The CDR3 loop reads CASSPDRGADEQFF. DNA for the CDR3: TGTGCCAGCAGCCCCGACAGGGGGGCCGATGAGCAGTTCTTC.